These 8 T cell receptor beta chains were sequenced from one sample in a study of T-cell memory formation after mild COVID-19. TCRdb passed the 5' RACE reads through MiXCR, listing each CDR3 protein once. Among about 270,000 distinct CDR3 sequences listed, over 15% were seen once. The sequenced material came from PBMCs or a T cell subset sorted from them (not recorded which). The source of these receptors is an adult woman who had mild COVID-19 (a few samples of this study predate the infection). Cell type and time point are not known.

This clonotype was found many times. V is TRBV12-3 or TRBV12-4 and J is TRBJ1-1, with 7 bases that match TRBD1. The trim removed 3 bases at V and 6 bases at J, leaving 4 bases unmatched. The CDR3 runs to 13 residues. The CDR3 DNA reads as TGTGCCAGCAGTTTGGGGCAGGGGGCTGAAGCTTTCTTT. Protein: CASSLGQGAEAFF.

This clonotype was seen ten or more times. This chain links TRBV7-9 with TRBJ1-2; TRBD1 is a possible D gene (5 bases). CDR1 and CDR2 (germline): SEHNR, FQNEAQ (reference sequence). The CDR3 is 13 residues long. V was trimmed by 7 bases and J by 8 bases, leaving 17 bases between them. The CDR3 DNA sequence: TGTGCCAGCACCTTCTCTCAGGGTCAAGGCTACACCTTC. Encoded protein: CASTFSQGQGYTF.

This clonotype was recorded many times. This chain connects TRBV18 to TRBJ2-1, with 12 nucleotides matching TRBD2. Germline V gene lookup returns CDR1 KGHSH and CDR2 LQKENI. With 0 bases clipped from V and 7 bases from J, the junction kept 4 bases outside the gene matches. The CDR3 consists of 16 residues. CDR3 loop: CASSPPGLAGWNEQFF. The CDR3 DNA is TGTGCCAGCTCACCACCGGGACTAGCGGGTTGGAATGAGCAGTTCTTC.

In regard to this clonotype: A read error may account for a junction end that differs from germline. The chain links TRBV7-9 to TRBJ1-3, with a weak D call TRBD1 (5 bases). CDR1 is SEHNR and CDR2 is FQNEAQ in the germline V gene (reference sequence). There are 11 residues in the CDR3. CDR3 amino acids: CASSLGQSDHF. CDR3 in DNA: TGTGCCAGCAGCTTAGGACAGTCGGACCATTTT.

The chain carries TRBV7-2 and TRBJ2-7; D uncertain. This CDR3 contains 13 residues. The germline V and J ends were trimmed by 2 bases and 3 bases, with 8 bases remaining between them. Per germline, CDR1 SGHTA and CDR2 FQGNSA. CDR3 nucleotides: TGTGCCAGCAGCTTAACCCCCCTCTACGAGCAGTACTTC. Residues: CASSLTPLYEQYF. The variable domain in full, completed from reference TRBV7-2 and TRBJ2-7, reads GAGVSQSPSNKVTEKGKDVELRCDPISGHTALYWYRQSLGQGLEFLIYFQGNSAPDKSGLPSDRFSAERTGGSVSTLTIQRTQQEDSAVYLCASSLTPLYEQYFGPGTRLTVT.

The rearrangement links TRBV18 to TRBJ1-5; D is unclear. This CDR3 has 15 amino acids. CDR1 and CDR2 from the germline V gene are KGHSH and LQKENI. V lost 2 bases, J lost 1 base, and 9 bases lay in between. Here the CDR3 DNA reads TGTGCCAGCTCACCATCCGTTGGGAGCAATCAGCCCCAGCATTTT. This gives the protein CASSPSVGSNQPQHF.

This clonotype has a count of ten or more. J is TRBJ2-3 and V is TRBV7-9, with a possible D match to TRBD2 (5 bases). The CDR3 spans 15 residues. In germline, CDR1 is SEHNR, CDR2 FQNEAQ (reference sequence). V gave up 6 bases and J gave up 0 bases, with 13 bases separating them. CDR3 DNA sequence: TGTGCCAGCAGTCCGGACGGACTGAGCACAGATACGCAGTATTTT. It codes for CASSPDGLSTDTQYF.

V is TRBV3-1 and J is TRBJ2-1; the D gene is possibly TRBD1 (7 bases). V was shortened by 4 bases and J by 8 bases, with 21 bases between the two germline ends. The germline CDR1 and CDR2 sequences are LGHDT and YNNKEL (reference sequence). This CDR3 is 16 amino acids long. CDR3 nucleotide sequence: TGTGCCAGCAGCCTAAGGGGCAGGGGGGAGTTCGATGAGCAGTTCTTC. Encoded protein: CASSLRGRGEFDEQFF.